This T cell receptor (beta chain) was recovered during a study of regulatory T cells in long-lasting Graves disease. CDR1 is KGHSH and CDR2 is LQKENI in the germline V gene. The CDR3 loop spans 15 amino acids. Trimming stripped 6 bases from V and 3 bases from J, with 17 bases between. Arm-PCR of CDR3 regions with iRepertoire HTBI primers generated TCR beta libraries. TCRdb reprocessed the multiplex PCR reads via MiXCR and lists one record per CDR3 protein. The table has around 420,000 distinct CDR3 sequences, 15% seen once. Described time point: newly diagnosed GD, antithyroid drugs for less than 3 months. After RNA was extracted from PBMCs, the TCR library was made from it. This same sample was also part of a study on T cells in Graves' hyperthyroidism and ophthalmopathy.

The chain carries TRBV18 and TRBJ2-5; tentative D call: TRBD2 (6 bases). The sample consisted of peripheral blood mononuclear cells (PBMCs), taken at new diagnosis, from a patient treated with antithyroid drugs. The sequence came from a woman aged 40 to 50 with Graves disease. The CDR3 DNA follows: TGTGCCAGCTCGGAGGGGACCGGGCGAAAAGAGACCCAGTACTTC. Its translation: CASSEGTGRKETQYF. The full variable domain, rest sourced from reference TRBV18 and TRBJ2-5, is NAGVMQNPRHLVRRRGQEARLRCSPMKGHSHVYWYRQLPEEGLKFMVYLQKENIIDESGMPKERFSAEFPKEGPSILRIQQVVRGDSAAYFCASSEGTGRKETQYFGPGTRLLVL.